Here is one T cell receptor beta chain with its context. This entry is derived from a study of OX40 agonist ivuxolimab in advanced cancers. Repertoires were generated with immunoSEQ multiplex PCR, while TCRdb's copy carries only in-frame clones and drops some. The sample has about 84,000 clones; roughly 94% are singletons. The TCR comes from an adult with an advanced solid tumor such as melanoma, head and neck, liver or kidney cancer. The specimen comprised CD4+ or CD8+ T cells sorted from blood, sampled in a trial of the OX40 agonist ivuxolimab.

The CDR3 DNA reads TGTGCCAGCAGCTACGACCGGGGCTCCTACGAGCAGTACTTC. Encoded protein: CASSYDRGSYEQYF. The chain links TRBV7-9 to TRBJ2-7; D may be TRBD2 (5 bases). Per germline, CDR1 SEHNR and CDR2 FQNEAQ (reference sequence). This CDR3 has 14 residues. V was cut by 4 bases and J by 0 bases, with 10 bases left in between.